This T cell receptor (beta chain) was obtained from a study of shared clonotypes between healthy human individuals (dated by TCRdb to between 2020 and 2021). Notes on the research overall: A couple of women and three men aged 18 to 49 years were included in the cohort. To estimate repertoire size and how much clonotype sharing occurs between individuals, the study deeply sequenced the blood TCR repertoires of 4 to 6 healthy adults. Leukapheresis yielded between about 0.94 and 8.9 billion PBMCs per donor. Different laboratories and diverse techniques were used to prepare libraries and sequence TCR repertoires, to increase sequencing depth and limit assay-specific biases.

The donors were healthy, HIV-negative adults who had no recently reported acute infections or vaccinations. Every donor was a Caucasian adult residing in Nashville, Tennessee, USA. For unsorted samples, tens of millions of PBMCs were counted, and genomic DNA was extracted using the QIAamp DNA Blood Mini kit. Blood was obtained by leukapheresis, after which PBMCs were separated by Ficoll-Histopaque density gradient centrifugation and cryopreserved in liquid nitrogen vapor phase. V trim: 1 base; J trim: 3 bases; unmatched bases: 5. The CDR3 numbers 15 residues from cysteine through phenylalanine. Only the CDR3 part of the read is kept: 45 bases, read in frame from the first base. The germline V gene provides CDR1 SGHTS and CDR2 YDEGEE. Broader findings and caveats from the paper: Pairwise subsampling led to the expectation that sequencing depth would affect the degree of clonotype sharing among donors. The genetic and exposure-history diversity represented was limited by the small number of donors. Sampling was limited to blood, and TCR repertoires in tissue likely differ from TCR repertoires in blood.

About this clone itself: Its antigen is unknown. Per-base quality was not reported, and no clone a single base away is much larger than it.

Using the deep immunoSEQ assay, TCR CDR3 regions were amplified from genomic DNA by multiplex PCR. For each cell subset, the extracted genomic DNA was distributed evenly across all wells of several immunoSEQ 96-well plates, and each plate served as one replicate. Each replicate PCR for unsorted PBMC received roughly 300 ng genomic DNA, equal to 30,000 to 35,000 T cell genomes. Genomic DNA from unsorted PBMC was sequenced over ten immunoSEQ deep assay plates. Purified libraries were quantified with a Qubit 3.0 fluorometer, sized on a Bioanalyzer 2100, and re-quantified with the KAPA Library Quantification kit. Every immunoSEQ 96-well plate was sequenced on a separate single-read 150-cycle Illumina NextSeq 550 flow cell. The paper's data handling went like this. The immunoSEQ output contained only junctional sequences without quality scores, so filtering could not match that applied to full-length reads. To assign V/J genes and CDR3, sequences were annotated using PyIR, a Python wrapper for IgBLAST v1.9, with IMGT germline references. Reads were filtered out if the reads had weak V/J assignments (E-value above 1e-6), no CDR3, stop codons, out-of-frame junctions, or ambiguous translated residues. V3J clonotypes were defined by identical inferred V gene, J gene, and CDR3 amino acid sequence. The percentage overlap between two repertoires was calculated by dividing the number of shared unique clonotypes by the size of the smaller repertoire. Richness of each repertoire was evaluated using RTK rarefaction, the Chao1 estimator, and Recon v2.1 estimates of unobserved clonotypes. As stored in TCRdb, this immuneACCESS dataset retains in-frame rearrangements with V and J assigned. A fraction of the clones does not appear; measured against another copy, unresolved V genes explain less than half of the discrepancy, and the remainder lacks a known reason. The V and J calls and clone size were taken over from that table, and D and trimming were inferred from the DNA. The sample data list about 530,000 clones, and 75% to 80% of these were observed just once. The biggest ten clones account for approximately 12% of the sample.

The sample taken for sequencing was PBMCs. The rearranged chain carries TRBV5-8 and TRBJ2-7; 9 central nucleotides agree with TRBD2. The source of this sequence is a woman in her forties in good health. Some clones in this sample may be carry-over from other donors' samples. The nucleotide sequence reads as follows: TGTGCCAGCAGCTTGTGGGGTAGCGGGAGCTACGAGCAGTACTTC. Its coded protein is CASSLWGSGSYEQYF.